This T cell receptor (beta chain) was recovered during a study of neoadjuvant nivolumab and ipilimumab in lung cancer. Study observations and caveats: TCR richness and clonality were higher in tumors than adjacent uninvolved lung.

Germline values: CDR1 SQVTM, CDR2 ANQGSEA. The V and J ends lost 0 bases and 3 bases, in that order; junction bases with no gene match: 26. This CDR3 is 23 amino acids long. Using immunoSEQ multiplex PCR, the repertoire was profiled, and TCRdb retains in-frame clones only, with some absent. The table lists 39,000 or so clones, 75% to 90% of them singletons. This clone was seen more than once but under ten times. The antigen is unknown. This material consisted of peripheral blood, taken before neoadjuvant nivolumab, alone or with ipilimumab. This TCR was recovered from an adult with non-small cell lung cancer. The rearrangement links TRBV29-1 to TRBJ2-1; TRBD2 matches at 10 bases. In nucleotides, the CDR3 is TGCAGCGTTGAAGAATATCCCCCGATTACGGGTGATCTAGCGGGAGTTTTCTACAATGAGCAGTTCTTC. This sequence encodes CSVEEYPPITGDLAGVFYNEQFF.